These 19 T cell receptor beta chains share one sample of origin, sequenced in a study of OX40 agonist ivuxolimab in advanced cancers. Assay used: immunoSEQ multiplex PCR; TCRdb lists only in-frame clones, some missing. Here the sample spans 35,000 to 45,000 clones, 82% being singletons. The specimen comprised CD4+ or CD8+ T cells sorted from blood, sampled in a trial of the OX40 agonist ivuxolimab. Receptors were obtained from an adult with an advanced solid tumor such as melanoma, head and neck, liver or kidney cancer.

This clone was seen many times. The chain has TRBV18 and TRBJ2-3, with D tentatively TRBD2 (6 bases). The V end was cut by 3 bases, the J end by 4 bases, with 8 bases between. The CDR3 has 13 amino acids. Germline lookup yields CDR1 KGHSH and CDR2 LQKENI. The CDR3 protein is CASSPGTADTQYF. CDR3 nucleotides: TGTGCCAGCTCACCGGGGACTGCAGATACGCAGTATTTT.

By sample share, this clone is medium-sized (0.01 to 0.1%). The genes are TRBV27 and TRBJ1-5; D unresolved. The CDR3 totals 13 residues. From germline, CDR1 is MNHEY and CDR2 SMNVEV (reference sequence). V was shortened by 8 bases and J by 4 bases, with 12 bases between the two germline ends. The chain's CDR3 is CASSPWENQPQHF. CDR3 sequence (DNA): TGTGCCAGCTCCCCATGGGAAAATCAGCCCCAGCATTTT.

V gene TRBV6-5 combines with J gene TRBJ2-5; D may correspond to TRBD1 or TRBD2 (5 bases each). From germline, CDR1 is MNHEY and CDR2 SVGAGI. Deletions cut 6 bases from V and 3 bases from J, with 5 bases between. The CDR3 has 11 residues. The CDR3 coding sequence is TGTGCCAGCAGGGGGGAAGAGACCCAGTACTTC. Translated, it gives CASRGEETQYF.

The chain couples TRBV10-1 to TRBJ2-4, with 7 bases fitting TRBD1. V dropped 6 bases and J dropped 0; count of bases not matched to a gene: 17. The CDR3 sequence is 19 residues long. Per the germline V gene, CDR1 is WNHNN and CDR2 is SYGVQD (reference sequence). Written as DNA, the CDR3 is TGCGCCAGCAGCCAAAAGAGACCGGGACAGCAACTAGCCAAAAACATTCAGTACTTC. Protein: CASSQKRPGQQLAKNIQYF.

CDR3 bases: TGCAGCGTTGACCGACAGGTGACTAGCACAGATACGCAGTATTTT. This encodes CSVDRQVTSTDTQYF. The V gene is TRBV29-1, the J gene TRBJ2-3; a weak D match, TRBD1 (6 bases). CDR3 length: 15 amino acids. Germline CDR1 reads SQVTM; CDR2 reads ANQGSEA. Trimming took 3 bases from V and 0 from J, leaving 13 bases between them.

V is TRBV11-2 and J is TRBJ2-3; 10 bases map to TRBD2. CDR1 is SGHAT and CDR2 is FQNNGV in the germline V gene. CDR3 length: 19 amino acids. The V gene end was trimmed by 5 bases and the J gene end by 0 bases; junction bases not matched to a gene: 14. CDR3: CASSQPRGTSDTSTDTQYF. The CDR3 coding sequence is TGTGCCAGCAGCCAGCCCCGCGGGACTAGCGACACCAGCACAGATACGCAGTATTTT.

The J gene is TRBJ1-5, the V gene TRBV6-5; the D gene is possibly TRBD1 (5 bases). Germline CDR1 and CDR2: MNHEY and SVGAGI. V lost 0 bases to trimming and J lost 7 bases, with 13 bases between them. The CDR3 totals 15 residues. The CDR3 sequence: CASSYSSGRRQPQHF. CDR3 DNA: TGTGCCAGCAGTTACTCATCAGGGCGGAGACAGCCCCAGCATTTT.

The chain is built from TRBV5-2 and TRBJ2-2; TRBD1 is the table's D call, not checked against the DNA. TRBV5-2 is given as a pseudogene. This CDR3 region has 15 residues. In DNA, the CDR3 is TGTGCCAGCAGCCCACAAAGGGGGCGGACCGGGGAGCTGTTTTTT. Its protein is CASSPQRGRTGELFF.

This chain connects TRBV5-6 to TRBJ2-7, with a possible D match to TRBD1 (6 bases). V was shortened by 0 bases and J by 5 bases, with 9 bases between the two germline ends. This CDR3 contains 13 residues. Germline CDR1 SGHDT, CDR2 YYEEEE. For the CDR3, the DNA is TGTGCCAGCAGCTTGGTACAGGGCAACGAGCAGTACTTC. This sequence encodes CASSLVQGNEQYF.

The CDR3: CASSLINEQYF. In DNA form, the CDR3 reads TGTGCCAGCAGCTTAATCAACGAGCAGTACTTC. This chain links TRBV7-2 with TRBJ2-7; D uncertain. The CDR3 spans 11 residues. Germline V gene sequence: CDR1 SGHTA, CDR2 FQGNSA. Trimming left V 2 bases short and J 5 bases short, with 4 bases between.

This clone showed up just once. V and J are TRBV5-1 and TRBJ2-7; D tentatively reads TRBD1 or TRBD2 (6 bases each). The CDR3 contains 13 residues. The germline V and J ends were trimmed by 0 bases and 5 bases, with 9 bases remaining between them. The germline V gene encodes CDR1 SGHRS and CDR2 YFSETQ. The CDR3 is CASSLGRGDEQYF. The DNA of the CDR3 is TGCGCCAGCAGCTTGGGGAGGGGGGACGAGCAGTACTTC. The full variable domain, in which reference TRBV5-1 and TRBJ2-7 provide the parts outside the CDR3, is KAGVTQTPRYLIKTRGQQVTLSCSPISGHRSVSWYQQTPGQGLQFLFEYFSETQRNKGNFPGRFSGRQFSNSRSEMNVSTLELGDSALYLCASSLGRGDEQYFGPGTRLTVT.

This clone was observed a single time. The rearrangement joins TRBV28 to TRBJ2-1, with 9 bases fitting TRBD1. The CDR3 totals 15 residues. The V gene's germline CDR1 is MDHEN and CDR2 SYDVKM. The V segment lost 1 base and the J segment 5 bases; nucleotides outside the gene matches: 3. Here the CDR3 reads CASSLYTGGNNEQFF. The CDR3 DNA sequence: TGTGCCAGCAGTTTATATACAGGGGGCAACAATGAGCAGTTCTTC.

The chain is built from TRBV4-3 and TRBJ2-2; 10 bases fit TRBD2. The CDR3 is 17 amino acids. In germline, CDR1 is LGHNA, CDR2 YSLEER. With 8 bases clipped from V and 6 bases from J, the junction kept 15 bases outside the gene matches. The CDR3 region has the DNA TGCGCCAGCTCCTTATCGGTGGCTAGCGGGAGTTCCGGGGAGCTGTTTTTT. Translated, it gives CASSLSVASGSSGELFF.

This chain connects TRBV13 to TRBJ1-1; D uncertain. The V gene's germline CDR1 is PRHDT and CDR2 FYEKMQ (reference sequence). CDR3 length: 15 amino acids. V was pared by 5 bases and J by 1 base, with 14 bases between. CDR3 region: CASSLRAFGNTEAFF. CDR3 coding DNA: TGTGCCAGCAGCCTACGGGCTTTCGGGAACACTGAAGCTTTCTTT.

J is TRBJ2-2 and V is TRBV5-1, with 7 bases matching TRBD2. Germline V gives CDR1 SGHRS, CDR2 YFSETQ. This CDR3 comprises 15 residues. The V and J ends lost 4 bases and 0 bases, in that order; junction bases with no gene match: 3. CDR3 loop: CASSPSGTNTGELFF. CDR3 DNA: TGCGCCAGCAGCCCTAGCGGTACGAACACCGGGGAGCTGTTTTTT.

This sequence joins TRBV18 and TRBJ2-1, with D perhaps matching TRBD2 (6 bases). The CDR3 consists of 16 residues. Trimming took off 6 bases at V and 0 bases at J, with 15 bases between the two ends. Germline CDR1 is KGHSH and CDR2 is LQKENI. CDR3 region: CASSPNGTYSYNEQFF. Written as DNA, the CDR3 is TGTGCCAGCTCGCCGAACGGGACTTACTCCTACAATGAGCAGTTCTTC.

Details on this clone: Relative to the germline gene, one junction end is altered; a read error may explain this. The rearrangement joins TRBV7-9 to TRBJ1-4; D remains ambiguous. The CDR3 totals 14 residues. Germline V gene data show CDR1 as SEHNR and CDR2 as FQNEAQ (reference sequence). DNA for the CDR3: TGTGCCAGCAGCTCTGCCCGTTCGGATGAGAAACTGTTTTTT. This gives the protein CASSSARSDEKLFF.

This clone was observed once. The V and J genes are TRBV14 and TRBJ2-1; 11 nucleotides line up with TRBD2. The CDR3 consists of 16 residues. The germline V gene has CDR1 SGHDN and CDR2 FVKESK. With V trimmed by 5 bases and J by 4 bases, 7 bases remained unmatched. The CDR3 loop reads CASSSWTSGHYNEQFF. CDR3 sequence (DNA): TGTGCCAGCAGCTCGTGGACTAGCGGGCATTACAATGAGCAGTTCTTC.

V usage is TRBV7-9 and J usage is TRBJ2-6; 7 bases line up with TRBD2. V trimming: 1 base; J trimming: 2 bases; junction bases outside the gene matches: 2. The CDR3 consists of 16 residues. The germline gives CDR1 SEHNR, CDR2 FQNEAQ (reference sequence). The CDR3 DNA is TGTGCCAGCAGCTTAGGGGAGGGAACTGGGGCCAACGTCCTGACTTTC. Translated: CASSLGEGTGANVLTF. The full variable domain, rest sourced from reference TRBV7-9 and TRBJ2-6, is DTGVSQNPRHKITKRGQNVTFRCDPISEHNRLYWYRQTLGQGPEFLTYFQNEAQLEKSRLLSDRFSAERPKGSFSTLEIQRTEQGDSAMYLCASSLGEGTGANVLTFGAGSRLTVL.